This T cell receptor beta chain was recorded in a study of PD-L1 blockade in urothelial cancer. Study findings and constraints: Pretreatment peripheral blood TCR clonality that fell below the median predicted better survival among the patients studied.

CDR1 is MNHEY and CDR2 is SMNVEV in the germline V gene (reference sequence). Deletions cut 6 bases from V and 4 bases from J, with 18 bases between. The CDR3 spans 15 residues. The method was immunoSEQ multiplex PCR; TCRdb's version includes in-frame clones alone and lacks a portion of them. Among around 66,000 clones listed, roughly 90% were seen once. This sample's time point: peripheral blood 6 weeks after treatment start. Worth noting for this clone: What it recognizes is unknown.

This receptor was identified in a man between 60 and 75 years old with urothelial cancer. The starting material was PBMCs, obtained around atezolizumab (anti-PD-L1) treatment. The rearrangement joins TRBV27 to TRBJ1-1; possible D gene TRBD1, 6 bases. As DNA, the CDR3 is TGTGCCAGCAGCCCGAGCACGGGGGGGCTCACTGAAGCTTTCTTT. Translation gives CASSPSTGGLTEAFF.